The entry below describes one TCR beta chain. The data belong to a study of blood T cell repertoires in COVID-19. The table came from immunoSEQ multiplex PCR; TCRdb's copy has only in-frame clones and leaves some out. The sample lists around 300,000 clones; roughly 90% were seen once. The TCR sequence derives from a woman between 45 and 60 years old with active or convalescent COVID-19. What was sequenced was peripheral blood.

CDR3: CASRDTAFYGYTF. The CDR3 DNA is TGTGCCAGTAGAGACACGGCCTTCTATGGCTACACCTTC. The chain combines TRBV19 with TRBJ1-2; D is undetermined. CDR3 length: 13 residues. Per germline, CDR1 LNHDA and CDR2 SQIVND (reference sequence). V was cut by 6 bases and J by 4 bases, with 12 bases left in between. Full variable domain (rest looked up from reference TRBV19 and TRBJ1-2): DGGITQSPKYLFRKEGQNVTLSCEQNLNHDAMYWYRQDPGQGLRLIYYSQIVNDFQKGDIAEGYSVSREKKESFPLTVTSAQKNPTAFYLCASRDTAFYGYTFGSGTRLTVV.